The 31 T cell receptor beta chains in this list originate from one sample, sequenced in a study of T cell responses to AZD1222 COVID-19 vaccine. Method: immunoSEQ multiplex PCR; TCRdb's copy keeps in-frame clones and lacks some. The sample has about 170,000 clones, about nine tenths seen once. The sample consisted of peripheral blood, taken on day 0 of AZD1222 vaccination. Receptors originate from an adult in good health.

V gene TRBV5-6 combines with J gene TRBJ1-2, with D unclear. The CDR3 runs to 13 residues. V lost 6 bases, J lost 2 bases, and 11 bases lay in between. Germline V lookup: CDR1 SGHDT, CDR2 YYEEEE. CDR3 loop: CASKIGENYGYTF. The CDR3, as DNA: TGTGCCAGCAAAATCGGGGAAAACTATGGCTACACCTTC. The variable domain in full, completed from reference TRBV5-6 and TRBJ1-2, reads DAGVTQSPTHLIKTRGQQVTLRCSPKSGHDTVSWYQQALGQGPQFIFQYYEEEERQRGNFPDRFSGHQFPNYSSELNVNALLLGDSALYLCASKIGENYGYTFGSGTRLTVV.

This clone has only one observation. The chain recombines TRBV28 with TRBJ1-2; TRBD1 matches 8 bases. The germline gives CDR1 MDHEN, CDR2 SYDVKM. The CDR3 consists of 16 residues. With V trimmed by 4 bases and J by 4 bases, 11 bases remained unmatched. The CDR3 DNA is TGTGCCAGCAGTTGGGCCAGGGGGCGGTCGGTCTATGGCTACACCTTC. This codes for CASSWARGRSVYGYTF.

This chain connects TRBV28 to TRBJ1-6, with 8 bases matching TRBD1. The J segment lost 9 bases and the V segment lost 6 bases, leaving 7 bases of the junction unmatched. CDR1 is MDHEN and CDR2 is SYDVKM in the germline V gene. The CDR3 is 14 residues long. Here the CDR3 reads CASSPDRVSSPLHF. DNA of the CDR3: TGTGCCAGCAGCCCGGACAGGGTGAGTTCACCCCTCCACTTT.

The chain has TRBV5-1 and TRBJ2-7; 16 nucleotides line up with TRBD2. CDR3 length equals 19 residues. V lost 2 bases to trimming and J lost 4 bases; unmatched junction nucleotides: 12. The V gene's germline CDR1 is SGHRS and CDR2 YFSETQ. DNA for the CDR3: TGCGCCAGCAGCTTCGGGACTAGCGGGAGGGACCGCCTCGTTTACGAGCAGTACTTC. Amino acid sequence: CASSFGTSGRDRLVYEQYF.

The chain combines TRBV11-2 with TRBJ2-3; 12 nucleotides match TRBD2. Germline assignment: CDR1 SGHAT and CDR2 FQNNGV. This CDR3 spans 16 amino acids. The V segment lost 0 bases and the J segment 8 bases; nucleotides outside the gene matches: 6. In DNA, the CDR3 is TGTGCCAGCAGCTTAGATCTAGCGGGAGGGGTAGGTACGCAGTATTTT. Residues: CASSLDLAGGVGTQYF.

The chain joins TRBV7-7 to TRBJ2-7; TRBD2 matches at 13 bases. J was trimmed by 9 bases and V by 1 base; bases with no gene match: 9. There are 16 residues in the CDR3. In germline, CDR1 is SSHAT, CDR2 FNYEAQ (reference sequence). Here the CDR3 reads CASSLEPTSGRRTQYF. DNA for the CDR3: TGTGCCAGCAGCTTAGAACCGACTAGCGGGAGGAGAACGCAGTACTTC.

J is TRBJ2-7 and V is TRBV5-1; TRBD1 agrees at 9 bases. Trimming took 2 bases from V and 3 from J; bases not matched to a gene: 6. The CDR3 runs 15 residues. From germline, CDR1 is SGHRS and CDR2 YFSETQ. The CDR3 bases are TGCGCCAGCAGCTTCGGGTGGGACAGGGACTACGAGCAGTACTTC. Its translation is CASSFGWDRDYEQYF.

In this sample, this clone turned up a few times. This sequence joins TRBV11-2 and TRBJ1-6; D is unclear. Between the trimmed V and J ends, which lost 4 bases and 9 bases, there was a span of 13 bases. This CDR3 contains 14 residues. Per the germline V gene, CDR1 is SGHAT and CDR2 is FQNNGV. CDR3: CASSYLKLGSPLHF. As DNA, the CDR3 is TGTGCCAGCAGCTACCTTAAATTGGGTTCACCCCTCCACTTT.

V usage is TRBV18 and J usage is TRBJ1-2; D might be TRBD1 (6 bases). The V end was cut by 0 bases, the J end by 4 bases, with 18 bases between. Germline V gene lookup returns CDR1 KGHSH and CDR2 LQKENI. The CDR3 runs 17 residues. The CDR3 is CASSPPALGQGIYGYTF. DNA for the CDR3: TGTGCCAGCTCACCACCCGCTTTGGGGCAGGGGATCTATGGCTACACCTTC.

The genes are TRBV27 and TRBJ1-1; maybe TRBD1 (6 bases). The CDR3 spans 15 residues. Looked up from germline, CDR1 is MNHEY and CDR2 is SMNVEV (reference sequence). Trimming took 0 bases from V and 6 from J, leaving 14 bases between them. Here the CDR3 reads CASSLSQQGGAEAFF. The CDR3 nucleotides are TGTGCCAGCAGTTTATCGCAACAGGGAGGCGCTGAAGCTTTCTTT.

The rearrangement links TRBV7-7 to TRBJ2-5; TRBD1 agrees at 9 bases. Losses at the gene ends were 4 bases for V and 1 base for J; bases not matched to a gene: 13. Germline loops: CDR1 SSHAT, CDR2 FNYEAQ (reference sequence). This CDR3 region has 18 residues. CDR3 sequence reads: CASSSLFGTGPFQETQYF. CDR3 DNA: TGTGCCAGCAGCTCCCTGTTTGGGACAGGGCCTTTCCAAGAGACCCAGTACTTC.

The chain is built from TRBV12-1 and TRBJ1-2; the listed D gene, TRBD1, was not tested against the DNA. TRBV12-1 counts as a pseudogene. CDR3 length: 12 residues. The CDR3: CASSMDSYGYTF. DNA for the CDR3: TGTGCCAGCAGCATGGACAGCTATGGCTACACCTTC.

The chain has TRBV24-1 and TRBJ2-3; 9 bases fit TRBD1. In germline, CDR1 is KGHDR, CDR2 SFDVKD. Trimming took 3 bases from V and 8 from J; bases not matched to a gene: 8. This CDR3 is built from 15 residues. CDR3 sequence (DNA): TGTGCCACCAGTGATCCTGGACAGGGGAGCGGTACGCAGTATTTT. It translates to CATSDPGQGSGTQYF.

The J gene is TRBJ2-5, the V gene TRBV7-3; 7 bases line up with TRBD2. The CDR3 covers 15 residues. Germline V gene data show CDR1 as SGHTA and CDR2 as FQGTGA. After removal of 1 base from V and 4 bases from J, the junction contained 6 bases not matched to a gene. The CDR3 is CASSLIGGRSETQYF. The CDR3 nucleotides read TGTGCCAGCAGCTTAATTGGCGGGAGATCAGAGACCCAGTACTTC.

The V and J genes are TRBV5-4 and TRBJ1-1; D is perhaps TRBD1 (6 bases). The ends were cut back, 4 bases at V and 3 bases at J, with 19 bases in the middle. This CDR3 is built from 16 residues. CDR1 is SGHNT and CDR2 is YYREEE in the germline V gene (reference sequence). CDR3 amino acids: CASSPGYLQGYTEAFF. The CDR3 nucleotides are TGTGCCAGCAGCCCCGGATACCTACAGGGATACACTGAAGCTTTCTTT.

In its sample, this clone is medium-sized. The rearrangement joins TRBV4-2 to TRBJ2-1, with 9 bases lining up with TRBD1. From germline, CDR1 is LGHNA and CDR2 YNFKEQ. The CDR3 consists of 15 residues. Trimming at V came to 2 bases and at J to 7 bases, leaving 6 bases not matched to a gene. The CDR3 coding sequence is TGTGCCAGCAGCCAACAAGGGACAGGGACGAATGAGCAGTTCTTC. This encodes CASSQQGTGTNEQFF.

V and J are TRBV30 and TRBJ1-2; D not certain. The germline CDR1 and CDR2 sequences are GTSNPN and SVGIG (reference sequence). The ends were cut back, 0 bases at V and 4 bases at J, with 9 bases in the middle. CDR3 size: 13 residues. This CDR3 reads CAWSVWEGYGYTF. CDR3 nucleotides: TGTGCCTGGAGTGTTTGGGAGGGCTATGGCTACACCTTC.

The chain is built from TRBV24-1 and TRBJ2-3; D is unresolved. Germline V gene sequence: CDR1 KGHDR, CDR2 SFDVKD. The CDR3 contains 14 residues. V lost 3 bases to trimming and J lost 2 bases, with 8 bases between them. CDR3 coding DNA: TGTGCCACCAGTGATCCAGTAGCCACAGATACGCAGTATTTT. It translates to CATSDPVATDTQYF.

Written as DNA, the CDR3 is TGTGCCAGCAGTTTCGGGGCACAGGCTCCGCTAGGAAACACCATATATTTT. Translation: CASSFGAQAPLGNTIYF. The V call is TRBV5-5, the J call TRBJ1-3; possible D gene TRBD1, 5 bases. V was cut by 5 bases and J by 4 bases, with 22 bases left in between. The CDR3 extends over 17 amino acids. Germline CDR1 reads SGHKS; CDR2 reads YYEKEE (reference sequence). Full variable domain (rest looked up from reference TRBV5-5 and TRBJ1-3): DAGVTQSPTHLIKTRGQQVTLRCSPISGHKSVSWYQQVLGQGPQFIFQYYEKEERGRGNFPDRFSARQFPNYSSELNVNALLLGDSALYLCASSFGAQAPLGNTIYFGEGSWLTVV.

J is TRBJ2-7 and V is TRBV5-1, with TRBD2 matching over 12 bases. The length of the CDR3 is 15 residues. With 5 bases clipped from V and 0 bases from J, the junction kept 3 bases outside the gene matches. From germline, CDR1 is SGHRS and CDR2 YFSETQ. CDR3 DNA sequence: TGCGCCAGCAGACCGACTAGCGGGAGCTCCTACGAGCAGTACTTC. This encodes CASRPTSGSSYEQYF.

As DNA, the CDR3 is TGTGCCAGCAGCTTTCCCAGGGCGGCGGCAGACTCCTACGAGCAGTACTTC. Its translation is CASSFPRAAADSYEQYF. The rearrangement joins TRBV11-2 to TRBJ2-7, with D perhaps TRBD1 (5 bases). Trimming left V 3 bases short and J 0 bases short, with 18 bases between. The CDR3 totals 17 residues. CDR1 is SGHAT, CDR2 FQNNGV, per germline. The whole variable domain, remainder taken from reference TRBV11-2 and TRBJ2-7, is EAGVAQSPRYKIIEKRQSVAFWCNPISGHATLYWYQQILGQGPKLLIQFQNNGVVDDSQLPKDRFSAERLKGVDSTLKIQPAKLEDSAVYLCASSFPRAAADSYEQYFGPGTRLTVT.

The chain employs TRBV19 and TRBJ1-1; tentative D call: TRBD1 (6 bases). The CDR3 loop spans 13 amino acids. CDR1 and CDR2 (germline): LNHDA, SQIVND (reference sequence). V lost 1 base to trimming and J lost 7 bases, with 10 bases between them. As DNA, the CDR3 is TGTGCCAGTAGTATAGCAGGGGCCAGTGAAGCTTTCTTT. This gives the protein CASSIAGASEAFF.

The chain has TRBV7-2 and TRBJ1-2, with TRBD1 matching 9 bases. After removal of 4 bases from V and 5 bases from J, the junction contained 8 bases not matched to a gene. The CDR3 extends over 15 amino acids. Germline V gene lookup returns CDR1 SGHTA and CDR2 FQGNSA. The CDR3 coding sequence is TGTGCCAGCAGCTACCCTGACAGGGGGGAATATGGCTACACCTTC. Translating it yields CASSYPDRGEYGYTF.

The rearrangement links TRBV3-1 (or the pseudogene TRBV3-2) to TRBJ2-1, with 7 bases fitting TRBD2. The CDR3 runs to 16 residues. CDR1 LGHDT and CDR2 YNNKEL come from the germline V gene (reference sequence). The ends lost 1 base at V and 12 bases at J; junction bases unmatched: 15. The CDR3 reads CASSQVRGAHRGVQFF. The CDR3 DNA is TGTGCCAGCAGCCAAGTTAGAGGCGCCCACCGGGGGGTGCAGTTCTTC.

The gene calls are TRBV2 and TRBJ1-3; D is unclear. This CDR3 comprises 13 residues. The germline CDR1 and CDR2 sequences are SNHLY and FYNNEI. Trimming shortened V by 4 bases and J by 4 bases, and 8 bases separated the two germline ends. The CDR3 loop is CASSVQGGNTIYF. CDR3 DNA sequence: TGTGCCAGCAGTGTCCAAGGGGGAAACACCATATATTTT.

CDR3 DNA sequence: TGTGCCAGCAGCCCAAGGGCGGGAATGGCTAATTCACCCCTCCACTTT. Translation: CASSPRAGMANSPLHF. The rearrangement uses TRBV7-2 and TRBJ1-6; D not certain. The CDR3 sequence is 16 residues long. The germline gives CDR1 SGHTA, CDR2 FQGNSA. Trimming removed 5 bases at V and 6 bases at J, with 17 bases between.

The rearrangement uses TRBV30 and TRBJ2-5; 7 nucleotides match TRBD2. The trim removed 2 bases at V and 2 bases at J, leaving 8 bases unmatched. Germline loops: CDR1 GTSNPN, CDR2 SVGIG (reference sequence). The CDR3 runs 15 residues. This chain's CDR3 is CAWSPHTSEQETQYF. DNA for the CDR3: TGTGCCTGGAGTCCCCATACTAGCGAACAAGAGACCCAGTACTTC.

This rearrangement joins TRBV6-5 to TRBJ1-2; D remains unclear. The length of the CDR3 is 14 residues. Germline loops: CDR1 MNHEY, CDR2 SVGAGI. The V gene lost 5 bases and the J gene lost 3 bases, with 13 bases spanning the gap. The CDR3 region is CASSPELGHYGYTF. As DNA, the CDR3 is TGTGCCAGCAGTCCGGAGTTGGGTCACTATGGCTACACCTTC.

This chain links TRBV6-5 with TRBJ2-7; TRBD1 aligns across 8 bases. The CDR3 has 15 amino acids. Germline loops: CDR1 MNHEY, CDR2 SVGAGI. After removal of 6 bases from V and 4 bases from J, the junction contained 11 bases not matched to a gene. This chain's CDR3 is CASRPPQGARYEQYF. In DNA, the CDR3 is TGTGCCAGCAGGCCTCCTCAGGGGGCACGTTACGAGCAGTACTTC.

This chain joins TRBV7-8 and TRBJ1-6; D not certain. The CDR3 is made up of 14 amino acids. Germline assignment: CDR1 SGHVS and CDR2 FQNEAQ. The V gene lost 9 bases and the J gene lost 5 bases, with 14 bases spanning the gap. CDR3: CASAVRDNNSPLHF. CDR3 nucleotide sequence: TGTGCCAGTGCTGTAAGGGATAATAATTCACCCCTCCACTTT.

The chain recombines TRBV3-1 (or the pseudogene TRBV3-2) with TRBJ1-5; TRBD1 matches 8 bases. The CDR3 is 18 amino acids. Per germline, CDR1 LGHDT and CDR2 YNNKEL (reference sequence). J gave up 2 bases and V 5 bases, and 14 bases lay outside the gene matches. The CDR3 here is CASSSWTGIAVRNQPQHF. As DNA, the CDR3 is TGTGCCAGCAGCTCATGGACAGGGATTGCTGTTCGCAATCAGCCCCAGCATTTT.